The 30 T cell receptor beta chains below all came from one sample that was sequenced in a study of OX40 agonist ivuxolimab in advanced cancers. Some clones are missing from TCRdb's copy, which holds only in-frame ones; the method was immunoSEQ multiplex PCR. The sample includes about 64,000 clones, around four fifths seen only once; the top ten take about 2%. The source material was CD4+ or CD8+ T cells sorted from blood, sampled in a trial of the OX40 agonist ivuxolimab. The source of these receptors is an adult with an advanced solid tumor such as melanoma, head and neck, liver or kidney cancer.

V usage is TRBV18 and J usage is TRBJ2-7; a weak D match, TRBD1 (5 bases). The CDR3 covers 13 residues. Germline CDR1 KGHSH, CDR2 LQKENI. Deletions cut 5 bases from V and 0 bases from J, with 8 bases between. CDR3 sequence reads: CASSGTGSYEQYF. The CDR3, as DNA: TGTGCCAGCTCAGGAACAGGCTCCTACGAGCAGTACTTC.

The rearrangement links TRBV29-1 to TRBJ2-3, with 7 bases fitting TRBD2. V was pared by 7 bases and J by 3 bases, with 4 bases of the junction left unmatched. Per germline, CDR1 SQVTM and CDR2 ANQGSEA. CDR3 length: 12 amino acids. The CDR3 spells CSAGGLTDTQYF. In DNA, the CDR3 is TGCAGCGCGGGGGGTTTGACAGATACGCAGTATTTT.

This chain connects TRBV2 to TRBJ2-1, with a possible D match to TRBD2 (5 bases). The V end was cut by 3 bases, the J end by 9 bases, with 12 bases between. The CDR3 spans 13 residues. Germline V gives CDR1 SNHLY, CDR2 FYNNEI. In DNA form, the CDR3 reads TGTGCCAGCAGTGAGCGTCTAGCTAGTGAGCAGTTCTTC. Protein product: CASSERLASEQFF.

This clone was counted a single time. V usage is TRBV9 and J usage is TRBJ2-3; D remains ambiguous. V was trimmed by 3 bases and J by 0 bases, leaving 8 bases between them. This CDR3 is 14 amino acids long. Germline values: CDR1 SGDLS, CDR2 YYNGEE. CDR3 nucleotides: TGTGCCAGCAGCGGTTCCCAGAGCACAGATACGCAGTATTTT. Translating it yields CASSGSQSTDTQYF. Filled out from reference TRBV9 and TRBJ2-3, the complete variable domain reads DSGVTQTPKHLITATGQRVTLRCSPRSGDLSVYWYQQSLDQGLQFLIQYYNGEERAKGNILERFSAQQFPDLHSELNLSSLELGDSALYFCASSGSQSTDTQYFGPGTRLTVL.

The chain joins TRBV7-9 to TRBJ2-7, with D possibly TRBD1 on 6 matching bases. Germline V CDR1 and CDR2: SEHNR, FQNEAQ (reference sequence). V gave up 5 bases and J gave up 4 bases, with 12 bases separating them. This CDR3 comprises 13 residues. The CDR3 nucleotides are TGTGCCAGCAGCCCGACAGGAGCATACGAGCAGTACTTC. It codes for CASSPTGAYEQYF.

The rearrangement links TRBV18 to TRBJ2-7, with a weak D call TRBD2 (5 bases). V was pared by 2 bases and J by 7 bases, with 18 bases between. Germline V CDR1 and CDR2: KGHSH, LQKENI. CDR3 length: 15 residues. In DNA form, the CDR3 reads TGTGCCAGCTCACCAGCTAGCACCGGGCCGCGGGAGCAGTACTTC. It yields the protein CASSPASTGPREQYF.

J is TRBJ2-2 and V is TRBV6-6; D may be TRBD1 (6 bases). The CDR3 is 15 residues long. Looked up from germline, CDR1 is MNHNY and CDR2 is SVGAGI (reference sequence). The V gene lost 6 bases and the J gene lost 3 bases, with 14 bases spanning the gap. CDR3: CASRPPTGYTGELFF. CDR3 DNA sequence: TGTGCCAGCAGGCCCCCGACAGGCTACACCGGGGAGCTGTTTTTT.

The chain combines TRBV7-3 with TRBJ2-2; tentatively, D is TRBD2 (5 bases). The CDR3 covers 14 residues. V lost 0 bases, J lost 6 bases, and 8 bases lay in between. The germline V gene has CDR1 SGHTA and CDR2 FQGTGA. The CDR3 DNA follows: TGTGCCAGCAGCTTAACGGGAGATCCCGGGGAGCTGTTTTTT. This gives the protein CASSLTGDPGELFF.

J is TRBJ2-1 and V is TRBV4-3; D is uncertain. V lost 0 bases to trimming and J lost 1 base, with 4 bases between them. The CDR3 is 14 residues long. Germline CDR1 LGHNA, CDR2 YSLEER. Here the CDR3 reads CASSQDWSYNEQFF. CDR3 nucleotides: TGCGCCAGCAGCCAAGATTGGTCCTACAATGAGCAGTTCTTC.

The V gene is TRBV5-1, the J gene TRBJ1-1, with TRBD1 matching over 10 bases. Germline V gene data show CDR1 as SGHRS and CDR2 as YFSETQ. Trimming removed 4 bases from V and 0 bases from J; junction bases left unmatched: 9. The CDR3 has 17 amino acids. CDR3: CASSPRTGGRMNTEAFF. CDR3 in DNA: TGCGCCAGCAGCCCCCGGACAGGGGGGAGGATGAACACTGAAGCTTTCTTT.

This chain connects TRBV4-3 to TRBJ2-7; D remains ambiguous. Germline-derived CDR1 and CDR2 are LGHNA and YSLEER. The CDR3 has 15 residues. The V end lost 1 base, the J end lost 2 bases, and 12 bases lay between the germline ends. CDR3 loop: CASSQGLRVTYEQYF. The CDR3 coding sequence is TGCGCCAGCAGCCAAGGTTTAAGGGTTACCTACGAGCAGTACTTC.

The J gene is TRBJ2-3, the V gene TRBV7-3; TRBD2 matches 10 bases. V was pared by 5 bases and J by 1 base, with 9 bases of the junction left unmatched. The CDR3 consists of 17 residues. Germline lookup yields CDR1 SGHTA and CDR2 FQGTGA. The CDR3 coding sequence is TGTGCCAGCAGCCCGGGACTAGCGTTCGGGGGCACAGATACGCAGTATTTT. Its protein is CASSPGLAFGGTDTQYF.

The genes are TRBV19 and TRBJ2-2; possibly TRBD1 for D (6 bases). Germline CDR1 and CDR2: LNHDA and SQIVND (reference sequence). V was shortened by 6 bases and J by 2 bases, with 10 bases between the two germline ends. CDR3 length: 14 residues. CDR3 residues: CASRWDTNTGELFF. The CDR3 nucleotides read TGTGCCAGTAGGTGGGACACCAACACCGGGGAGCTGTTTTTT.

The chain couples TRBV4-3 to TRBJ2-2; tentative D call: TRBD2 (5 bases). V gave up 0 bases and J gave up 4 bases, with 12 bases separating them. CDR1 and CDR2 from the germline V gene are LGHNA and YSLEER. The CDR3 loop spans 16 amino acids. DNA of the CDR3: TGCGCCAGCAGCCAAGAGCTAGCACCTCGCACCGGGGAGCTGTTTTTT. As protein: CASSQELAPRTGELFF.

The CDR3 sequence: CASRYSRVADQPQHF. CDR3 DNA: TGTGCCAGCAGGTACAGCAGGGTGGCAGATCAGCCCCAGCATTTT. The chain uses TRBV6-5 and TRBJ1-5, with a possible D match to TRBD1 (5 bases). Per germline, CDR1 MNHEY and CDR2 SVGAGI. This CDR3 region has 15 residues. With 6 bases removed from V and 5 bases from J, the gap between germline ends came to 17 bases.

This sequence joins TRBV14 and TRBJ1-6, with D uncertain. Germline loops: CDR1 SGHDN, CDR2 FVKESK. V was clipped by 4 bases and J by 9 bases, with 10 bases between them. CDR3 length: 13 residues. CDR3 residues: CASSLEGGSPLHF. DNA for the CDR3: TGTGCCAGCAGCCTAGAGGGTGGTTCACCCCTCCACTTT.

The chain employs TRBV29-1 and TRBJ2-1, with D unresolved. The germline V gene encodes CDR1 SQVTM and CDR2 ANQGSEA. This CDR3 has 18 residues. The V and J ends lost 2 bases and 2 bases respectively, with 22 bases between them. This chain's CDR3 is CSVEIPIEARSAYNEQFF. DNA of the CDR3: TGCAGCGTTGAAATTCCAATTGAGGCCCGAAGTGCCTACAATGAGCAGTTCTTC.

This clone was detected once. The chain employs TRBV20-1 and TRBJ1-1; 7 bases agree with TRBD1. The CDR3 is 11 amino acids. Germline values: CDR1 DFQATT, CDR2 SNEGSKA (reference sequence). With 4 bases clipped from V and 9 bases from J, the junction kept 5 bases outside the gene matches. The DNA of the CDR3 is TGCAGTGCTAACCGGGACAGTAAAGCTTTCTTT. Its protein is CSANRDSKAFF.

CDR3 sequence: CASSLWFQATNPDTQYF. For the CDR3, the DNA is TGTGCCAGCAGCTTATGGTTCCAGGCGACAAACCCAGATACGCAGTATTTT. This sequence joins TRBV7-9 and TRBJ2-3; D is unresolved. The length of the CDR3 is 17 residues. Germline CDR1 SEHNR, CDR2 FQNEAQ (reference sequence). V was shortened by 2 bases and J by 4 bases, with 19 bases between the two germline ends.

The J gene is TRBJ2-6, the V gene TRBV30; D gene ambiguous. The CDR3 length is 14 residues. Germline loops: CDR1 GTSNPN, CDR2 SVGIG (reference sequence). V lost 3 bases and J lost 0, with 6 bases in between. In DNA form, the CDR3 reads TGTGCCTGGAGCATTGGCTCTGGGGCCAACGTCCTGACTTTC. Protein product: CAWSIGSGANVLTF.

This clone was observed a single time. This sequence joins TRBV30 and TRBJ2-1; D uncertain. Germline V gene sequence: CDR1 GTSNPN, CDR2 SVGIG (reference sequence). CDR3 length: 11 amino acids. Deletions cut 2 bases from V and 7 bases from J, with 6 bases between. This chain's CDR3 is CAWSNFNEQFF. CDR3 DNA: TGTGCCTGGAGTAATTTTAATGAGCAGTTCTTC. Supplemented by reference TRBV30 and TRBJ2-1, the full variable domain reads SQTIHQWPATLVQPVGSPLSLECTVEGTSNPNLYWYRQAAGRGLQLLFYSVGIGQISSEVPQNLSASRPQDRQFILSSKKLLLSDSGFYLCAWSNFNEQFFGPGTRLTVL.

This sequence joins TRBV28 and TRBJ2-1; D could derive from TRBD1 or TRBD2 (5 bases each). Germline-derived CDR1 and CDR2 are MDHEN and SYDVKM. Trimming pared 3 bases from V and 2 bases from J, leaving 11 bases between. The CDR3 is 15 amino acids. CDR3 region: CASSFRDRPYNEQFF. CDR3 DNA: TGTGCCAGCAGTTTTAGGGACCGGCCCTACAATGAGCAGTTCTTC.

The rearrangement uses TRBV18 and TRBJ2-2, with D maybe TRBD2 (6 bases). Looked up from germline, CDR1 is KGHSH and CDR2 is LQKENI. The CDR3 consists of 17 residues. The V gene lost 1 base and the J gene lost 0 bases, with 12 bases spanning the gap. The CDR3 sequence is CASSPRRAGSNTGELFF. DNA of the CDR3: TGTGCCAGCTCACCACGGAGGGCAGGGTCGAACACCGGGGAGCTGTTTTTT. Variable domain in full (rest from reference TRBV18 and TRBJ2-2): NAGVMQNPRHLVRRRGQEARLRCSPMKGHSHVYWYRQLPEEGLKFMVYLQKENIIDESGMPKERFSAEFPKEGPSILRIQQVVRGDSAAYFCASSPRRAGSNTGELFFGEGSRLTVL.

J is TRBJ2-3 and V is TRBV19, with a weak D call TRBD2 (6 bases). The CDR3 extends over 14 amino acids. The ends were cut back, 6 bases at V and 2 bases at J, with 12 bases in the middle. Germline V lookup: CDR1 LNHDA, CDR2 SQIVND (reference sequence). CDR3 DNA: TGTGCCAGTAGACTGGGACTGAACACAGATACGCAGTATTTT. Residues: CASRLGLNTDTQYF.

This clone appeared once. The chain combines TRBV19 with TRBJ1-1; the match to TRBD1 covers 8 bases. Germline CDR1 is LNHDA and CDR2 is SQIVND (reference sequence). The CDR3 extends over 13 amino acids. With 4 bases clipped from V and 12 bases from J, the junction kept 10 bases outside the gene matches. DNA for the CDR3: TGTGCCAGTAGTAACCCGGACAGGGCGGTGTCTTTCTTT. Translated, it gives CASSNPDRAVSFF.

The chain has TRBV2 and TRBJ2-5; perhaps D is TRBD1 or TRBD2 (5 bases each). CDR3 length: 13 amino acids. V was cut by 8 bases and J by 3 bases, with 13 bases left in between. Germline V gives CDR1 SNHLY, CDR2 FYNNEI. CDR3 DNA sequence: TGTGCCAGCGGGGGTGAAAGGGAAGAGACCCAGTACTTC. It translates to CASGGEREETQYF.

This chain joins TRBV5-1 and TRBJ2-1; D ambiguous. The germline V and J ends were trimmed by 3 bases and 5 bases, with 9 bases remaining between them. The CDR3 is made up of 13 amino acids. Per the germline V gene, CDR1 is SGHRS and CDR2 is YFSETQ. CDR3 DNA sequence: TGCGCCAGCAGCTCCGGCCCTAACAATGAGCAGTTCTTC. Residues: CASSSGPNNEQFF. The whole variable domain, filled in from reference TRBV5-1 and TRBJ2-1, reads KAGVTQTPRYLIKTRGQQVTLSCSPISGHRSVSWYQQTPGQGLQFLFEYFSETQRNKGNFPGRFSGRQFSNSRSEMNVSTLELGDSALYLCASSSGPNNEQFFGPGTRLTVL.

This chain uses TRBV19 with TRBJ1-5; 9 bases are a match to TRBD1. CDR3 length: 14 residues. From germline, CDR1 is LNHDA and CDR2 SQIVND (reference sequence). The J segment lost 7 bases and the V segment lost 4 bases, leaving 5 bases of the junction unmatched. CDR3 in DNA: TGTGCCAGTAGTAGGGGACAGGGCAGGCAGCCCCAGCATTTT. It codes for CASSRGQGRQPQHF.

The rearrangement links TRBV4-1 to TRBJ2-7; 10 bases map to TRBD2. The CDR3 contains 19 residues. Germline CDR1 is MGHRA and CDR2 is YSYEKL. With 4 bases clipped from V and 0 bases from J, the junction kept 15 bases outside the gene matches. The CDR3 is CASSLSRLAGALGSYEQYF. The CDR3, as DNA: TGCGCCAGCAGCCTCAGTCGTCTAGCGGGGGCTTTGGGCTCCTACGAGCAGTACTTC.

This chain joins TRBV5-1 and TRBJ1-6, with 9 nucleotides matching TRBD1. V lost 4 bases to trimming and J lost 9 bases; unmatched junction nucleotides: 5. Germline CDR1 is SGHRS and CDR2 is YFSETQ. CDR3 length: 14 amino acids. The CDR3 region has the DNA TGCGCCAGCAGCCCAGGACAGGGGTCTTCACCCCTCCACTTT. It encodes CASSPGQGSSPLHF.